The clone carrying this TCR beta chain was seen once. The data are from a study of blood T cell repertoires in COVID-19. Looking at the study overall: Samples came from the United States, Italy and Spain, spanning acute and convalescent COVID-19. Nucleic acid was either cDNA or gDNA, and it came from T cells, B-cell-depleted T cells, or PBMCs.

Germline V gene data show CDR1 as SGHNT and CDR2 as YYREEE (reference sequence). V lost 4 bases and J lost 7, with 9 bases in between. This CDR3 region has 13 residues. Study processing details: Reference gene primers were amplified, and this amplification served to estimate nucleated cell counts. Clones were read by immunoSEQ multiplex PCR, and TCRdb kept only the in-frame ones, dropping some. The V and J calls and clone size come from that table; D and trimming were worked out from the DNA. In the table there are 100,000 to 120,000 clones, about 72% of which are singletons. This chain uses TRBV5-4 with TRBJ1-6; no firm D call. This clonotype originated in a woman aged 55-69 years with acute or convalescent COVID-19. Sequencing input: peripheral blood. DNA for the CDR3: TGTGCCAGCAGCGATTCTATAAATTCACCCCTCCACTTT. Translated, it gives CASSDSINSPLHF.